Below are 14 T cell receptor beta chains sequenced from a single sample in a study of blood T cell repertoires in COVID-19. Clones were read by immunoSEQ multiplex PCR, and TCRdb kept only the in-frame ones, dropping some. The data contain about 110,000 clones, less than 85% of them seen just once; the ten biggest clones take up 0.86%. Sequencing was performed on peripheral blood. These receptors originate from a human donor with acute or convalescent COVID-19. The donor label of this sample is uncertain.

This chain connects TRBV3-1 (or the pseudogene TRBV3-2) to TRBJ2-7, with 7 bases identical to TRBD1. The length of the CDR3 is 15 residues. Germline trimming cut 1 base from V and 2 bases from J; bases unmatched to any gene: 5. Germline V CDR1 and CDR2: LGHDT, YNNKEL (reference sequence). The CDR3 DNA follows: TGTGCCAGCAGCCAAGGAGGGGACAGAGCCTACGAGCAGTACTTC. This sequence encodes CASSQGGDRAYEQYF.

The chain has TRBV7-2 and TRBJ1-3, with 7 nucleotides matching TRBD1. With V trimmed by 5 bases and J by 2 bases, 9 bases remained unmatched. Germline lookup yields CDR1 SGHTA and CDR2 FQGNSA. This CDR3 contains 16 residues. In DNA, the CDR3 is TGTGCCAGCAGCAGAGGACAGGCCGCGGCTGGAAACACCATATATTTT. It codes for CASSRGQAAAGNTIYF. The whole variable domain, remainder taken from reference TRBV7-2 and TRBJ1-3, is GAGVSQSPSNKVTEKGKDVELRCDPISGHTALYWYRQSLGQGLEFLIYFQGNSAPDKSGLPSDRFSAERTGGSVSTLTIQRTQQEDSAVYLCASSRGQAAAGNTIYFGEGSWLTVV.

The chain has TRBV5-1 and TRBJ2-2; a possible D gene is TRBD2 (6 bases). Germline CDR1 SGHRS, CDR2 YFSETQ. Trimming took off 5 bases at V and 7 bases at J, with 24 bases between the two ends. This CDR3 spans 17 amino acids. Here the CDR3 reads CASRTPEEGGMDGELFF. In DNA, the CDR3 is TGCGCCAGCAGGACTCCTGAGGAGGGAGGAATGGACGGGGAGCTGTTTTTT. Drawing the rest from reference TRBV5-1 and TRBJ2-2, the complete variable domain is KAGVTQTPRYLIKTRGQQVTLSCSPISGHRSVSWYQQTPGQGLQFLFEYFSETQRNKGNFPGRFSGRQFSNSRSEMNVSTLELGDSALYLCASRTPEEGGMDGELFFGEGSRLTVL.

The gene calls are TRBV9 and TRBJ2-5; D gene unclear. Germline CDR1 is SGDLS and CDR2 is YYNGEE. The CDR3 is 13 amino acids. Between the trimmed V and J ends, which lost 0 bases and 2 bases, there was a span of 5 bases. As DNA, the CDR3 is TGTGCCAGCAGCGTAGGTATACAAGAGACCCAGTACTTC. As protein: CASSVGIQETQYF.

This clone appeared a few times. V gene TRBV7-9 combines with J gene TRBJ1-4; D call uncertain. The V and J ends lost 5 bases and 8 bases respectively, with 6 bases between them. Per the germline V gene, CDR1 is SEHNR and CDR2 is FQNEAQ (reference sequence). The CDR3 sequence is 11 residues long. CDR3 region: CASSAGEKLFF. Here the CDR3 DNA reads TGTGCCAGCAGCGCGGGGGAAAAACTGTTTTTT.

This chain connects TRBV28 to TRBJ2-2; no clear D gene. This CDR3 is built from 14 residues. The V gene lost 5 bases and the J gene lost 4 bases, with 11 bases spanning the gap. CDR1 is MDHEN, CDR2 SYDVKM, per germline. Written as DNA, the CDR3 is TGTGCCAGCAGTCGCGGTGGGTCCACCGGGGAGCTGTTTTTT. Translated, it gives CASSRGGSTGELFF.

The chain combines TRBV2 with TRBJ1-1; D not resolved. The V end lost 1 base, the J end lost 3 bases, and 9 bases lay between the germline ends. CDR1 is SNHLY, CDR2 FYNNEI, per germline. The CDR3 spans 14 residues. Written as DNA, the CDR3 is TGTGCCAGCAGTGAAGGGTTGAGCGACACTGAAGCTTTCTTT. As protein: CASSEGLSDTEAFF.

The rearrangement uses TRBV7-9 and TRBJ1-4; D possibly corresponds to TRBD1 (5 bases). Germline V gene data show CDR1 as SEHNR and CDR2 as FQNEAQ (reference sequence). The CDR3 length is 17 residues. V was cut by 0 bases and J by 3 bases, with 14 bases left in between. Written as DNA, the CDR3 is TGTGCCAGCAGCTTAGCCTCAGGGATAGGGGCTAATGAAAAACTGTTTTTT. It translates to CASSLASGIGANEKLFF.

The V call is TRBV5-1, the J call TRBJ1-2; D might be TRBD1 (6 bases). CDR1 is SGHRS, CDR2 YFSETQ, per germline. This CDR3 comprises 13 residues. Trimming stripped 4 bases from V and 8 bases from J, with 15 bases between. The CDR3 coding sequence is TGCGCCAGCAGCATTGCGACAGGCCTCGGCTACACCTTC. Amino acids: CASSIATGLGYTF.

The chain carries TRBV7-8 and TRBJ2-7; 11 nucleotides line up with TRBD2. This CDR3 is 15 amino acids long. V dropped 4 bases and J dropped 4; count of bases not matched to a gene: 6. Germline V gives CDR1 SGHVS, CDR2 FQNEAQ. CDR3 sequence reads: CASSSTSGGPYEQYF. In DNA, the CDR3 is TGTGCCAGCAGCTCAACTAGCGGGGGACCGTACGAGCAGTACTTC.

The chain combines TRBV27 with TRBJ2-3, with a weak D call TRBD2 (6 bases). V lost 1 base, J lost 7 bases, and 15 bases lay in between. The CDR3 is 15 residues long. Germline assignment: CDR1 MNHEY and CDR2 SMNVEV (reference sequence). CDR3 in DNA: TGTGCCAGCAGTTTATACCCCGGGAGTGGTTATACGCAGTATTTT. Translation: CASSLYPGSGYTQYF.

The rearrangement joins TRBV11-2 to TRBJ2-2, with 9 bases aligning to TRBD2. The CDR3 is 16 amino acids. CDR1 and CDR2 (germline): SGHAT, FQNNGV. The trim removed 5 bases at V and 8 bases at J, leaving 12 bases unmatched. The CDR3 loop is CASSPARTSVRGELFF. Written as DNA, the CDR3 is TGTGCCAGCAGCCCCGCCCGGACTAGCGTGAGGGGGGAGCTGTTTTTT. Full variable domain (missing parts from reference TRBV11-2 and TRBJ2-2): EAGVAQSPRYKIIEKRQSVAFWCNPISGHATLYWYQQILGQGPKLLIQFQNNGVVDDSQLPKDRFSAERLKGVDSTLKIQPAKLEDSAVYLCASSPARTSVRGELFFGEGSRLTVL.

The V and J genes are TRBV14 and TRBJ2-7; TRBD1 matches at 9 bases. V lost 1 base and J lost 3; bases outside the gene matches: 13. The CDR3 spans 18 residues. The germline V gene has CDR1 SGHDN and CDR2 FVKESK. CDR3 sequence (DNA): TGTGCCAGCAGCCAAGCCCTTTCTGGAAGGACAGGGGACTACGAGCAGTACTTC. This sequence encodes CASSQALSGRTGDYEQYF. The full variable domain, with the rest looked up from reference TRBV14 and TRBJ2-7, is EAGVTQFPSHSVIEKGQTVTLRCDPISGHDNLYWYRRVMGKEIKFLLHFVKESKQDESGMPNNRFLAERTGGTYSTLKVQPAELEDSGVYFCASSQALSGRTGDYEQYFGPGTRLTVT.

This clone has just one count. This same CDR3 is encoded by further DNA sequences in the sample. This chain links TRBV18 with TRBJ1-5, with D maybe TRBD1 (6 bases). Per the germline V gene, CDR1 is KGHSH and CDR2 is LQKENI. Trimming shortened V by 3 bases and J by 5 bases, and 8 bases separated the two germline ends. The CDR3 length is 13 residues. This chain's CDR3 is CASSPDRDQPQHF. In DNA form, the CDR3 reads TGTGCCAGCTCACCGGACAGAGATCAGCCCCAGCATTTT.